The 24 T cell receptor beta chains below come from one sample, sequenced in a study of beta chain features in type 1 diabetes (dated by TCRdb to the late 2010s). Library preparation was by the immunoSEQ multiplex PCR assay. All of the isolated RNA was reverse transcribed with the High Capacity cDNA Reverse Transcription Kit, so expressed TCRB transcripts were sequenced. Not all clones reach the TCRdb copy of this immuneACCESS table, which keeps in-frame sequences only. Checked studies attribute under half of the gap to unresolved V genes and leave the rest unexplained. This sample gives about 160,000 clones in total; approximately 8% of them show up just once. About 0.95% of the sample is in the top ten clones. These receptors have no known antigen. Broader findings and caveats from the paper: In all four CD4+ subsets, TCRB CDR3 length was moderately but significantly shorter in type 1 diabetes patients.

The sequencing input was central memory CD4+ T cells from blood. These TCRs come from a woman aged 40 to 49 with type 1 diabetes.

The chain carries TRBV9 and TRBJ2-3, with 7 bases that match TRBD2. The V gene end was trimmed by 0 bases and the J gene end by 2 bases; junction bases not matched to a gene: 3. This CDR3 has 15 residues. Germline CDR1 is SGDLS and CDR2 is YYNGEE. The CDR3 is CASSVESGNTDTQYF. The CDR3 nucleotides are TGTGCCAGCAGCGTAGAAAGCGGGAACACAGATACGCAGTATTTT.

This clone was seen a few times. The chain links TRBV28 to TRBJ2-3; 9 bases match TRBD2. The CDR3 is 15 residues long. The trim removed 7 bases at V and 4 bases at J, leaving 9 bases unmatched. Germline-derived CDR1 and CDR2 are MDHEN and SYDVKM. The CDR3 sequence is CASKTSGWGPDTQYF. The CDR3 DNA reads as TGTGCCAGCAAAACTAGCGGGTGGGGGCCAGATACGCAGTATTTT.

The rearrangement joins TRBV30 to TRBJ2-2; 8 bases are a match to TRBD2. Germline CDR1 reads GTSNPN; CDR2 reads SVGIG (reference sequence). V lost 2 bases, J lost 3 bases, and 5 bases stayed unmatched. The CDR3 length is 15 residues. The CDR3 sequence is CAWSYGLAYTGELFF. Here the CDR3 DNA reads TGTGCCTGGAGTTATGGACTAGCCTACACCGGGGAGCTGTTTTTT. Drawing the rest from reference TRBV30 and TRBJ2-2, the complete variable domain is SQTIHQWPATLVQPVGSPLSLECTVEGTSNPNLYWYRQAAGRGLQLLFYSVGIGQISSEVPQNLSASRPQDRQFILSSKKLLLSDSGFYLCAWSYGLAYTGELFFGEGSRLTVL.

In DNA, the CDR3 is TGTGCCAGCAGCAACGCGGGATTTGAATCCGAGCAGTACTTC. This encodes CASSNAGFESEQYF. The genes are TRBV7-2 and TRBJ2-7, with D perhaps TRBD2 (6 bases). Germline-derived CDR1 and CDR2 are SGHTA and FQGNSA. CDR3 size: 14 residues. The V end lost 5 bases, the J end lost 6 bases, and 17 bases lay between the germline ends.

In its sample, this clone was seen a few times. J is TRBJ1-5 and V is TRBV4-2; 9 nucleotides agree with TRBD1. V lost 3 bases to trimming and J lost 3 bases; unmatched junction nucleotides: 6. Per the germline V gene, CDR1 is LGHNA and CDR2 is YNFKEQ. The CDR3 loop spans 16 amino acids. The CDR3 sequence is CASSQGQGRNNQPQHF. CDR3 DNA: TGTGCCAGCAGCCAGGGACAGGGAAGGAACAATCAGCCCCAGCATTTT.

This clone was seen a handful of times. The rearrangement joins TRBV5-1 to TRBJ2-1; 9 positions agree with TRBD2. From germline, CDR1 is SGHRS and CDR2 YFSETQ. The CDR3 is 15 amino acids. J gave up 10 bases and V 0 bases, and 8 bases lay outside the gene matches. The CDR3 spells CASSLVAGGLGEQFF. The CDR3 nucleotides are TGCGCCAGCAGCTTGGTGGCGGGGGGGCTAGGGGAGCAGTTCTTC. Complete variable domain (other parts from reference TRBV5-1 and TRBJ2-1): KAGVTQTPRYLIKTRGQQVTLSCSPISGHRSVSWYQQTPGQGLQFLFEYFSETQRNKGNFPGRFSGRQFSNSRSEMNVSTLELGDSALYLCASSLVAGGLGEQFFGPGTRLTVL.

This chain joins TRBV4-3 and TRBJ2-2; D possibly corresponds to TRBD2 (7 bases). Germline loops: CDR1 LGHNA, CDR2 YSLEER. V was pared by 8 bases and J by 5 bases, with 18 bases between. The CDR3 length is 15 residues. CDR3: CASGWGGARTGELFF. For the CDR3, the DNA is TGCGCCAGCGGCTGGGGGGGGGCGCGGACCGGGGAGCTGTTTTTT.

The chain links TRBV19 to TRBJ2-1, with TRBD2 matching 13 bases. The ends lost 5 bases at V and 13 bases at J; junction bases unmatched: 11. This CDR3 has 15 residues. Germline-derived CDR1 and CDR2 are LNHDA and SQIVND (reference sequence). CDR3 nucleotide sequence: TGTGCCAGTAGTCCCGGACTAGCGGGAGCGCCAGAACAGTTCTTC. Its translation is CASSPGLAGAPEQFF.

This clone was detected a few times. The rearrangement joins TRBV2 to TRBJ2-4, with 9 bases lining up with TRBD1. This CDR3 is 12 amino acids long. The germline V gene has CDR1 SNHLY and CDR2 FYNNEI. The V segment lost 9 bases and the J segment 7 bases; nucleotides outside the gene matches: 4. The CDR3 loop reads CARQGAGNIQYF. The CDR3 DNA reads as TGTGCCAGACAGGGGGCAGGGAACATTCAGTACTTC.

The chain carries TRBV7-2 and TRBJ1-2; tentatively, D is TRBD1 (5 bases). Germline CDR1 reads SGHTA; CDR2 reads FQGNSA. This CDR3 has 14 amino acids. V lost 4 bases, J lost 4 bases, and 13 bases lay in between. This CDR3 reads CASSSGNWVYGYTF. The DNA for the CDR3 is TGTGCCAGCAGCTCAGGGAATTGGGTCTATGGCTACACCTTC.

The V call is TRBV6-5, the J call TRBJ2-5, with D uncertain. The germline gives CDR1 MNHEY, CDR2 SVGAGI. V gave up 0 bases and J gave up 4 bases, with 15 bases separating them. The CDR3 is made up of 16 amino acids. CDR3 region: CASSYSGDSLGETQYF. CDR3 sequence (DNA): TGTGCCAGCAGTTACTCTGGTGATTCCCTAGGAGAGACCCAGTACTTC.

The rearrangement links TRBV6-5 to TRBJ1-6; D unresolved. The germline V and J ends were trimmed by 2 bases and 10 bases, with 9 bases remaining between them. CDR3 length: 13 amino acids. Looked up from germline, CDR1 is MNHEY and CDR2 is SVGAGI. The DNA of the CDR3 is TGTGCCAGCAGTTACGAGCGACTCTCACCCCTCCACTTT. This sequence encodes CASSYERLSPLHF.

V gene TRBV4-3 combines with J gene TRBJ1-4; D is ambiguous. The germline CDR1 and CDR2 sequences are LGHNA and YSLEER. This CDR3 region has 16 residues. Trimming pared 3 bases from V and 2 bases from J, leaving 13 bases between. CDR3 coding DNA: TGCGCCAGCAGCCAGGCTGGGGAGGCGACTAATGAAAAACTGTTTTTT. Translated, it gives CASSQAGEATNEKLFF.

The V gene is TRBV4-1, the J gene TRBJ2-7, with D possibly matching TRBD2 (5 bases). Trimming shortened V by 4 bases and J by 9 bases, and 25 bases separated the two germline ends. This CDR3 is built from 16 residues. The germline V gene has CDR1 MGHRA and CDR2 YSYEKL. The CDR3 DNA sequence: TGCGCCAGCAGCCCACTAGGTAGGGCCCTCGAACGGGGGCAGTACTTC. Protein sequence: CASSPLGRALERGQYF.

J is TRBJ1-4 and V is TRBV5-1; 7 nucleotides align to TRBD1. Germline CDR1 is SGHRS and CDR2 is YFSETQ. This CDR3 is built from 15 residues. After removal of 2 bases from V and 8 bases from J, the junction contained 9 bases not matched to a gene. In DNA form, the CDR3 reads TGCGCCAGCAGCTTTACAGGGGCCTGGAGAGAAAAACTGTTTTTT. Amino acids: CASSFTGAWREKLFF.

This clone has more than one count but fewer than ten. The CDR3 nucleotides read TGTGCCAGCAGCATTGGACAGAGCACTGAAGCTTTCTTT. It specifies CASSIGQSTEAFF. The rearrangement uses TRBV7-2 and TRBJ1-1; D may be TRBD1 (6 bases). Trimming stripped 5 bases from V and 4 bases from J, with 11 bases between. This CDR3 is built from 13 residues. CDR1 is SGHTA, CDR2 FQGNSA, per germline.

This chain connects TRBV11-2 to TRBJ1-4, with D uncertain. The CDR3 is made up of 13 amino acids. V was clipped by 1 base and J by 7 bases, with 7 bases between them. Germline CDR1 reads SGHAT; CDR2 reads FQNNGV. CDR3 sequence: CASSLVVGEKLFF. CDR3 nucleotide sequence: TGTGCCAGCAGCTTAGTTGTCGGTGAAAAACTGTTTTTT.

This clone was detected only a few times. This chain connects TRBV6-1 to TRBJ1-4; D unclear. The germline gives CDR1 MNHNS, CDR2 SASEGT. There are 14 residues in the CDR3. Trimming took off 2 bases at V and 6 bases at J, with 10 bases between the two ends. The chain's CDR3 is CASSEQGSDEKLFF. The CDR3 DNA reads TGTGCCAGCAGTGAACAAGGGAGTGATGAAAAACTGTTTTTT.

The CDR3, as DNA: TGTGCCAGCAGTTACGAGGGTGCGGGGACCACCTACGAGCAGTACTTC. Amino acids: CASSYEGAGTTYEQYF. The chain has TRBV6-5 and TRBJ2-7; weak D call: TRBD2 (6 bases). The CDR3 consists of 16 residues. Germline loops: CDR1 MNHEY, CDR2 SVGAGI. Trimming stripped 2 bases from V and 2 bases from J, with 16 bases between.

This chain joins TRBV4-3 and TRBJ2-2; D is possibly TRBD1 (5 bases). CDR1 and CDR2 from the germline V gene are LGHNA and YSLEER. The CDR3 is 15 residues long. Trimming left V 4 bases short and J 7 bases short, with 16 bases between. The CDR3 is CASSPGRGFVGELFF. In DNA form, the CDR3 reads TGCGCCAGCAGCCCAGGAAGGGGATTCGTCGGGGAGCTGTTTTTT.

This clone came up many times. The CDR3 loop reads CASSPRDRAYEQYF. The CDR3 DNA reads TGTGCCAGCAGCCCTCGGGACAGGGCCTACGAGCAGTACTTC. The genes are TRBV7-2 and TRBJ2-7; 9 bases fit TRBD1. The length of the CDR3 is 14 residues. V lost 5 bases, J lost 2 bases, and 4 bases stayed unmatched. CDR1 is SGHTA, CDR2 FQGNSA, per germline. Combining the CDR3 with reference TRBV7-2 and TRBJ2-7 gives the whole variable domain GAGVSQSPSNKVTEKGKDVELRCDPISGHTALYWYRQSLGQGLEFLIYFQGNSAPDKSGLPSDRFSAERTGGSVSTLTIQRTQQEDSAVYLCASSPRDRAYEQYFGPGTRLTVT.

There are a few counts of this clone. The V and J genes are TRBV5-4 and TRBJ2-2, with D perhaps matching TRBD2 (5 bases). This CDR3 region has 12 residues. Germline CDR1 and CDR2: SGHNT and YYREEE (reference sequence). The ends were cut back, 4 bases at V and 8 bases at J, with 9 bases in the middle. CDR3 sequence: CASSLRDGELFF. The CDR3 nucleotides read TGTGCCAGCAGCCTCCGGGATGGGGAGCTGTTTTTT.

The V and J genes are TRBV2 and TRBJ2-7, with 12 nucleotides matching TRBD1. The CDR3 covers 14 residues. The ends lost 4 bases at V and 6 bases at J; junction bases unmatched: 4. Per the germline V gene, CDR1 is SNHLY and CDR2 is FYNNEI. The CDR3 loop is CASSAGQGAFEQYF. CDR3 in DNA: TGTGCCAGCAGTGCGGGACAGGGGGCCTTCGAGCAGTACTTC. The variable domain in full, completed from reference TRBV2 and TRBJ2-7, reads EPEVTQTPSHQVTQMGQEVILRCVPISNHLYFYWYRQILGQKVEFLVSFYNNEISEKSEIFDDQFSVERPDGSNFTLKIRSTKLEDSAMYFCASSAGQGAFEQYFGPGTRLTVT.

This clone was observed a few times. The CDR3 DNA follows: TGTGCCAGCAGCCTTACAGGATCCAGAGTAGGAGAGAATGAAGCTTTCTTT. Amino acid sequence: CASSLTGSRVGENEAFF. The V and J genes are TRBV9 and TRBJ1-1; maybe TRBD1 (5 bases). Deletions cut 4 bases from V and 7 bases from J, with 26 bases between. The CDR3 length is 17 residues. Germline lookup yields CDR1 SGDLS and CDR2 YYNGEE.